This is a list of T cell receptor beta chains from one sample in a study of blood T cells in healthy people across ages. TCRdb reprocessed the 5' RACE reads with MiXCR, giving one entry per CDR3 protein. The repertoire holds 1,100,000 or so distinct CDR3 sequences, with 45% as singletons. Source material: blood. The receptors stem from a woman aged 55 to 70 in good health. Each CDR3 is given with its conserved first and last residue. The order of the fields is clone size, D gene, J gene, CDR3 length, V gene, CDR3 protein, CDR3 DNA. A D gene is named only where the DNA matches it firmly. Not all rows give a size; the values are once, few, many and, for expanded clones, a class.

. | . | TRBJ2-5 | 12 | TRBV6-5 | CASNQGAGEQYF | TGTGCCAGCAACCAGGGGGCGGGGGAGCAGTACTTC
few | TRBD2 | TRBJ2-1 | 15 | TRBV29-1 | CSAGKGLADDNEQFF | TGCAGCGCCGGCAAGGGACTAGCGGACGACAATGAGCAGTTCTTC
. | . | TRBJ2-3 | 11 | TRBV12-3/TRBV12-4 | CASSKPDTQYF | TGTGCCAGCAGTAAGCCGGATACGCAGTATTTT
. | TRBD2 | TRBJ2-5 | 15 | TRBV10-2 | CASSDGGGPEETQYF | TGCGCCAGCAGTGATGGGGGAGGGCCTGAAGAGACCCAGTACTTC
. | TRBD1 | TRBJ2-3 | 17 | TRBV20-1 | CSAIYPSTGEVADTQYF | TGCAGTGCTATCTACCCGTCGACAGGGGAAGTGGCAGATACGCAGTATTTT
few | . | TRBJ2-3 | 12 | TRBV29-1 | CSAQVRTDTQYF | TGCAGCGCACAAGTTCGCACAGATACGCAGTATTTT
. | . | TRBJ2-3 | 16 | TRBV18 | CASSPPRSPSTDTQYF | TGTGCCAGCTCACCACCTCGATCACCTAGCACAGATACGCAGTATTTT
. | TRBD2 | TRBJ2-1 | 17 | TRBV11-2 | CASSLGMGGSSYNERFF | TGTGCCAGCAGCTTAGGGATGGGGGGGAGCTCCTACAATGAGCGGTTCTTC
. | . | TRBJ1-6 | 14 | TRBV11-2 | CASSQAGDNSPLHF | TGTGCCAGCAGCCAGGCAGGGGATAATTCACCCCTCCACTTT
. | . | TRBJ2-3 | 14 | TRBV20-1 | CSASRSGRTDTQYF | TGCAGTGCTAGCAGGAGCGGACGCACAGATACGCAGTATTTT
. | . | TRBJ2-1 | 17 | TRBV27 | CASSLSSPSPNYNEQFF | TGTGCCAGCAGTTTATCGTCCCCTTCCCCTAATTACAATGAGCAGTTCTTC
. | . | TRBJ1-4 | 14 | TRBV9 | CASSVGATNEKLFF | TGTGCCAGCAGCGTGGGAGCAACTAATGAAAAACTGTTTTTT
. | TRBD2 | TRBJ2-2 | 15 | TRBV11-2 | CAGGAREDNTGELFF | TGTGCCGGAGGAGCCCGGGAGGACAACACCGGGGAGCTGTTTTTT
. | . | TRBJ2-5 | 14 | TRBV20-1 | CSARYSGWGETQYF | TGCAGTGCTAGATATTCAGGGTGGGGGGAGACCCAGTACTTC
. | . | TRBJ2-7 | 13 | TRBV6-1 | CASSEQVSYEQYF | TGTGCCAGCAGTGAACAAGTCTCCTACGAGCAGTACTTC
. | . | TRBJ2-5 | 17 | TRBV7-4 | CASSPGFGGTYQETQYF | TGTGCCAGCAGCCCCGGGTTCGGGGGAACGTACCAAGAGACCCAGTACTTC
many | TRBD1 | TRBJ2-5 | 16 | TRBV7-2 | CASSGEQGPRQETQYF | TGTGCCAGCAGCGGGGAACAGGGGCCGCGGCAAGAGACCCAGTACTTC
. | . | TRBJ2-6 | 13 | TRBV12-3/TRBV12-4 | CASAPLGANVLTF | TGTGCCAGCGCCCCACTTGGGGCCAACGTCCTGACTTTC
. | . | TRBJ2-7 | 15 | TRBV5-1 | CASSPGRGSSYEQYF | TGCGCCAGCAGCCCGGGGCGGGGCAGCTCCTACGAGCAGTACTTC
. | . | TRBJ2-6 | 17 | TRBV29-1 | CSVLGGRSPRGANVLTF | TGCAGCGTCCTGGGGGGCAGATCCCCCCGCGGGGCCAACGTCCTGACTTTC
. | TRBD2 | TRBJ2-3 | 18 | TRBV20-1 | CSARVQSGRALGTDTQYF | TGCAGTGCTAGAGTACAGAGCGGGAGGGCTCTCGGCACAGATACGCAGTATTTT
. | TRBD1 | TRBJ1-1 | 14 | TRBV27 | CASSLIDRVTEAFF | TGTGCCAGCAGTTTAATAGACAGGGTCACTGAAGCTTTCTTT
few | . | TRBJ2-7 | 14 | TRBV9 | CASSGSDVGYEQYF | TGTGCCAGCAGCGGTAGTGACGTGGGGTACGAGCAGTACTTC
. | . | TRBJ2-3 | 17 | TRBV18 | CASSPLPGQARTDTQYF | TGTGCCAGCTCACCATTACCGGGACAAGCAAGGACAGATACGCAGTATTTT
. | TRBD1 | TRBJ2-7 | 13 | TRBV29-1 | CSVGGQGTYEQYF | TGCAGCGTTGGAGGACAGGGGACCTACGAGCAGTACTTC
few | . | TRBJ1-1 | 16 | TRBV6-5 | CASSYGGQTPTTEAFF | TGTGCCAGCAGTTACGGAGGACAGACCCCCACCACTGAAGCTTTCTTT
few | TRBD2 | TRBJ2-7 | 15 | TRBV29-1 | CSVQGLAASSYEQYF | TGCAGCGTTCAAGGACTAGCCGCTAGCTCCTACGAGCAGTACTTC
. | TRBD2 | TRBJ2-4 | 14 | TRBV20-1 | CSASPGTSGSGQYF | TGCAGTGCTAGTCCCGGGACTAGCGGGAGTGGGCAGTACTTC
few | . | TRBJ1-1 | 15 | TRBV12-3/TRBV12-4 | CASSPRAGASTEAFF | TGTGCCAGCAGCCCCCGGGCGGGGGCGTCCACTGAAGCTTTCTTT
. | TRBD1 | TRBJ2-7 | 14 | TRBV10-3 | CAISLGQGRDEQYF | TGTGCCATCAGCCTAGGACAGGGTAGGGACGAGCAGTACTTC
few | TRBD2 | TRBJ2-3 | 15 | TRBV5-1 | CASSGGTTSTDTQYF | TGCGCCAGCAGCGGCGGGACTACGAGCACAGATACGCAGTATTTT
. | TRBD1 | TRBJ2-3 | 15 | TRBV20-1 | CSASDGTGRPDTQYF | TGCAGTGCTTCAGATGGGACAGGGAGGCCAGATACGCAGTATTTT
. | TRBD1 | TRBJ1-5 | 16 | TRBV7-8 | CASSLASTGVAQPQHF | TGTGCCAGCAGCTTAGCGTCCACAGGGGTGGCTCAGCCCCAGCATTTT
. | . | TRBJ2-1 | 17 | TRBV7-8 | CASSLVGGSSSYNEQFF | TGTGCCAGCAGCTTAGTGGGCGGGTCGAGCTCCTACAATGAGCAGTTCTTC
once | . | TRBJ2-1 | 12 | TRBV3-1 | CASSQDPHDQFF | TGTGCCAGCAGCCAAGATCCCCACGACCAGTTCTTC
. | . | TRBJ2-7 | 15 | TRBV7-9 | CASSTADEGSYEQYF | TGTGCCAGCAGCACAGCAGACGAGGGTTCCTACGAGCAGTACTTC
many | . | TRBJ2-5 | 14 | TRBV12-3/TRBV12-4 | CASSLGGGGETQYF | TGTGCCAGCTCTTTGGGCGGCGGCGGAGAGACCCAGTACTTC
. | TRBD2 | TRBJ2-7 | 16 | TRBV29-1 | CSVVSGAIAGHYEQYF | TGCAGCGTTGTGTCAGGGGCAATAGCGGGACACTACGAGCAGTACTTC
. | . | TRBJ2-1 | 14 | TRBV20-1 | CSARDYRGWNEQFF | TGCAGTGCTAGGGACTACAGGGGTTGGAATGAGCAGTTCTTC
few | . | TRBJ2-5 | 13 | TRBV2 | CASSDVDQETQYF | TGTGCCAGCAGTGATGTGGACCAAGAGACCCAGTACTTC
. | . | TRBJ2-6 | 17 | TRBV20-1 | CSARDLQGPPGANVLTF | TGCAGTGCTAGAGATCTGCAGGGGCCCCCTGGGGCCAACGTCCTGACTTTC
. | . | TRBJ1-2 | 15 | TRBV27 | CASSVTGHPGYGYTF | TGTGCCAGCAGTGTCACGGGCCACCCAGGCTATGGCTACACCTTC
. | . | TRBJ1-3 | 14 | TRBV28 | CASSFQGAGGTIYF | TGTGCCAGCAGTTTCCAAGGGGCGGGAGGCACCATATATTTT
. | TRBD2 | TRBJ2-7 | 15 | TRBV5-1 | CASSLTSGLYNEQYF | TGCGCCAGCAGCTTAACTAGCGGGCTCTACAATGAGCAGTACTTC
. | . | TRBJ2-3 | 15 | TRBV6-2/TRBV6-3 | CASSYARQPTDTQYF | TGTGCCAGCAGTTACGCACGACAGCCCACAGATACGCAGTATTTT
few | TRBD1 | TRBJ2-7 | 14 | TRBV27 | CASTRDRSSYEQYF | TGTGCCAGCACCCGGGACAGAAGTTCCTACGAGCAGTACTTC
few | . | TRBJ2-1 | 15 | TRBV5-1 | CASRRDGSSYNEQFF | TGCGCCAGCAGGCGGGACGGGAGCTCCTACAATGAGCAGTTCTTC
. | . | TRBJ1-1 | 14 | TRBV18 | CASSPGGSYTEAFF | TGTGCCAGCTCACCGGGGGGTAGCTACACTGAAGCTTTCTTT
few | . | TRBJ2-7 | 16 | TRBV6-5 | CASSYSKRTITYEQYF | TGTGCCAGCAGTTACTCGAAAAGGACTATTACCTACGAGCAGTACTTC
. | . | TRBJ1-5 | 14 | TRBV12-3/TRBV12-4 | CASSPSGRTQPQHF | TGTGCCAGCAGCCCCTCAGGGAGGACTCAGCCCCAGCATTTT
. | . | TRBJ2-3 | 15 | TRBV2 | CASSVGQPGGDTQYF | TGTGCCAGCAGTGTAGGACAGCCCGGGGGAGATACGCAGTATTTT
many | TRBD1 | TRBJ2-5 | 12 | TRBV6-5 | CASSRQGATQYF | TGTGCCAGCAGTCGACAGGGGGCTACCCAGTACTTC
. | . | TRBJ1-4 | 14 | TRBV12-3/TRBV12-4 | CASSSGGRGEKLFF | TGTGCCAGCAGTTCTGGGGGGAGGGGAGAAAAACTGTTTTTT
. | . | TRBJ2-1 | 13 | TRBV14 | CASSRASHNEQFF | TGTGCCAGCAGCCGGGCCAGCCACAATGAGCAGTTCTTC
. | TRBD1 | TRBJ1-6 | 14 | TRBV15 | CATSRDREISPLHF | TGTGCCACCAGCAGGGACAGGGAGATATCACCCCTCCACTTT